Here is one T cell receptor (beta chain) with its context. This clone has only a few counts. Its specific antigen is unknown. Base qualities are not recorded, but no much larger clone differs from it by a single base. The sample belongs to a study of T cells in localized non-small cell lung cancer (dated by TCRdb to between 2020 and 2021). At the level of the whole study: Comparing tumors with uninvolved tumor-adjacent lungs, the study looked at the T cell repertoires of roughly 250 patients with early-stage NSCLC. The cohort was made up of about 240 treatment-naive NSCLC patients whose localized lung tumors had been resected. NSCLC patients had a mean age of roughly 69 years, and 129 were male and 107 female. Broader findings and caveats from the paper: Longer overall survival was associated with higher blood T cell density, whereas shorter survival was associated with higher adjacent-lung clonality. A median of 57 of the top 100 tumor clones were detected in paired uninvolved adjacent lung, and around 30 of these tumor clones were also found among the top 100 clones of the paired uninvolved adjacent lung. Because multi-region sequencing of the tumors was not done, intratumor heterogeneity could not be ruled out. Uninvolved tumor-adjacent lung showed the highest T cell clonality, higher than tumor, which suggests more focused antigenic responses in the uninvolved tumor-adjacent lung. Because the study design was exploratory, TCR variables were selected using unadjusted p-values without false-discovery rate correction.

The immunoSEQ Assay was used to sequence TCR beta CDR3 regions from DNA. As for the authors' bioinformatics: To compute T cell density, TCR beta template counts were normalized to usable DNA, which was estimated by amplifying housekeeping genes. Richness was estimated with the preseqR package, extrapolating to 400,000 templates for PBMC samples and 120,000 templates for tissue samples. Clonality was defined by subtracting Pielou's evenness from one. Differential abundance testing on productive amino-acid clonotypes, with a minimum total count of 5 and an alpha of 0.1, was used to identify tissue-enriched TCRs. Repertoire overlap between compartments was quantified with the Jaccard Index and Morisita Overlap Index. GLIPH clustered TCR beta CDR3s with public tetramer-defined viral CDR3s; viral motifs required at least three viral sequences plus V-gene enrichment. In TCRdb, the immuneACCESS table is reduced to in-frame sequences with V and J assigned. These tables do not hold every clone; where another copy was compared, an unresolved V gene accounts for under half, and the others remain unexplained. That table furnishes V, J and clone size, whereas the DNA furnished D and trimming. For this sample the table gives roughly 35,000 clones, of which around 85% were detected only once. Approximately 7.2% of the sample rests with the top ten.

Looking up the germline V gene yields CDR1 MDHEN and CDR2 SYDVKM. Trimming removed 3 bases from V and 7 bases from J, leaving 4 bases between the germline ends. The CDR3 has 12 amino acids, counting the end cysteine and phenylalanine. The read is trimmed to its CDR3 DNA, 36 bases read in frame from base 1. At diagnosis, tumor, uninvolved tumor-adjacent lung and peripheral blood were collected and then preserved as a mix of FFPE and fresh-frozen material. For TCR repertoire profiling, blood samples were analyzed as peripheral blood mononuclear cells. The rearrangement combines TRBV28 with TRBJ1-6; no confident D gene assignment can be made. Sample: peripheral blood, taken before any cancer treatment. This receptor was taken from a woman between 35 and 70 years old with stage I lung adenocarcinoma. The CDR3 reads as follows: CASSFQNSPLHF. The DNA sequence follows: TGTGCCAGCAGTTTTCAGAATTCACCCCTCCACTTT.